These 15 T cell receptor beta chains were all obtained from the same sample, sequenced in a study. TCRdb re-called the RT-PCR reads through MiXCR, storing one row per CDR3 protein. The table records about 680,000 distinct CDR3 sequences, 14% of them present only once. Sequencing used memory CD4+ T cells from blood. Receptor source: a female donor in good health, serving as a healthy control.

This clonotype was seen a few times. A read error may account for a junction end that differs from germline. The genes are TRBV5-5 and TRBJ1-2, with D possibly being TRBD1 (5 bases). The CDR3 contains 15 residues. Looked up from germline, CDR1 is SGHKS and CDR2 is YYEKEE (reference sequence). The CDR3 sequence: CASSFSLGASYGHTF. Written as DNA, the CDR3 is TGTGCCAGCAGCTTTAGCCTAGGGGCTAGCTATGGCCACACCTTC. Looking up the rest from reference TRBV5-5 and TRBJ1-2 gives the full variable domain: DAGVTQSPTHLIKTRGQQVTLRCSPISGHKSVSWYQQVLGQGPQFIFQYYEKEERGRGNFPDRFSARQFPNYSSELNVNALLLGDSALYLCASSFSLGASYGHTFGSGTRLTVV.

The table lists this clonotype with many counts. The rearrangement links TRBV7-2 to TRBJ2-2, with 10 bases that match TRBD2. Germline CDR1 reads SGHTA; CDR2 reads FQGNSA. J lost 9 bases, V lost 4 bases, and 11 bases had no gene match. The CDR3 sequence is 16 residues long. In DNA form, the CDR3 reads TGTGCCAGCAGCTACGGGGCTAGCGGGAGATTCCGGGAGCTGTTTTTT. The encoded protein is CASSYGASGRFRELFF.

This clonotype was seen at least ten times. V usage is TRBV27 and J usage is TRBJ1-4, with 7 bases aligning to TRBD1. Germline V gene sequence: CDR1 MNHEY, CDR2 SMNVEV (reference sequence). The CDR3 contains 18 residues. V lost 6 bases and J lost 8; bases outside the gene matches: 21. The CDR3 coding sequence is TGTGCCAGCAGGGTAACAGGGGTGTCGTACGGGGCCAGCGAAAAACTGTTTTTT. It yields the protein CASRVTGVSYGASEKLFF.

This clonotype was recorded at least ten times. Relative to the germline gene, one junction end is altered; a read error may explain this. The chain has TRBV5-1 and TRBJ2-1; D is ambiguous. The CDR3 has 13 amino acids. Germline V gene data show CDR1 as SGHRS and CDR2 as YFSETQ. CDR3 coding DNA: TGTGCCAGCAGCTTAGGCCAGCTCAATGAGCAGTTCTTC. Its translation: CASSLGQLNEQFF.

This clonotype was seen at least ten times. The chain is built from TRBV15 and TRBJ2-2; D perhaps matches TRBD2 (6 bases). There are 14 residues in the CDR3. Trimming pared 5 bases from V and 2 bases from J, leaving 9 bases between. Germline V gene sequence: CDR1 LNHNV, CDR2 YYDKDF (reference sequence). DNA of the CDR3: TGTGCCACCAGCTTGGGGGGTAACACCGGGGAGCTGTTTTTT. Amino acids: CATSLGGNTGELFF.

This clonotype was observed at least ten times. CDR3 coding DNA: TGCAGCGTTAAACGCGTCGGGACAGAAGAGACCCAGTACTTC. Protein product: CSVKRVGTEETQYF. This sequence joins TRBV29-1 and TRBJ2-5, with 7 nucleotides matching TRBD1. The CDR3 runs to 14 residues. Germline V lookup: CDR1 SQVTM, CDR2 ANQGSEA. With 5 bases clipped from V and 3 bases from J, the junction kept 9 bases outside the gene matches.

This clonotype appeared many times. The chain has TRBV20-1 and TRBJ1-6; TRBD1 agrees at 9 bases. This CDR3 has 13 residues. The germline V gene has CDR1 DFQATT and CDR2 SNEGSKA (reference sequence). The CDR3 is CSLGTGSSSPLHF. The DNA for the CDR3 is TGCAGCCTAGGGACAGGGAGTAGTTCACCCCTCCACTTT.

This clonotype came up many times. The CDR3 coding sequence is TGCGCCAGCAGCTGGGCCCTGTCCTACTCTGGGGCCAACGTCCTGACTTTC. Amino acids: CASSWALSYSGANVLTF. The chain recombines TRBV4-1 with TRBJ2-6, with D hard to call. Germline assignment: CDR1 MGHRA and CDR2 YSYEKL. V lost 5 bases and J 0 bases, leaving 14 bases between the germline ends. The CDR3 loop spans 17 amino acids.

The V gene is TRBV7-2, the J gene TRBJ1-2; weak D call: TRBD1 (5 bases). V was trimmed by 6 bases and J by 4 bases, leaving 12 bases between them. Germline-derived CDR1 and CDR2 are SGHTA and FQGNSA. The CDR3 runs 13 residues. CDR3 nucleotides: TGTGCCAGCAGGACGACAGTCTCCTATGGCTACACCTTC. Translated, it gives CASRTTVSYGYTF.

Many counts were recorded for this clonotype. At one boundary the junction diverges from the germline segment, which might be a read error. The chain combines TRBV28 with TRBJ2-7, with D hard to call. Germline loops: CDR1 MDHEN, CDR2 SYDVKM. This CDR3 comprises 15 residues. CDR3 DNA sequence: TGTGCCAGCAGCTTATCGTCGGGTTTTTCCTACGAGCAGTACTTC. This sequence encodes CASSLSSGFSYEQYF.

In its sample, this clonotype was seen many times. The chain is built from TRBV24-1 and TRBJ2-2, with TRBD2 matching 7 bases. This CDR3 is 19 amino acids long. The germline V gene encodes CDR1 KGHDR and CDR2 SFDVKD. Trimming removed 2 bases from V and 1 base from J; junction bases left unmatched: 12. The DNA of the CDR3 is TGTGCCACCAGTGATTATCCGCGGGGAGGGGTTATGAACACCGGGGAGCTGTTTTTT. Translating it yields CATSDYPRGGVMNTGELFF.

This clonotype was detected many times. This chain joins TRBV10-3 and TRBJ2-5; TRBD2 agrees at 14 bases. This CDR3 spans 15 amino acids. Trimming removed 7 bases from V and 5 bases from J; junction bases left unmatched: 6. The germline CDR1 and CDR2 sequences are ENHRY and SYGVKD. In DNA, the CDR3 is TGTGCCATCATGAGTGGGACTAGCGGGGGCGAGACCCAGTACTTC. Translating gives CAIMSGTSGGETQYF.

In this sample, this clonotype turned up a few times. The genes are TRBV6-6 and TRBJ2-1; tentatively, D is TRBD1 or TRBD2 (5 bases each). The CDR3 totals 13 residues. Germline V gene lookup returns CDR1 MNHNY and CDR2 SVGAGI (reference sequence). Deletions cut 5 bases from V and 9 bases from J, with 14 bases between. CDR3 DNA sequence: TGTGCCAGCAGTCAGGGACCGATAGGTGAGCAGTTCTTC. It specifies CASSQGPIGEQFF.

This rearrangement joins TRBV4-2 to TRBJ2-7; D is perhaps TRBD2 (5 bases). Germline assignment: CDR1 LGHNA and CDR2 YNFKEQ. V was clipped by 0 bases and J by 9 bases, with 12 bases between them. This CDR3 spans 13 amino acids. The CDR3 is CASSQDNSGMQYF. Here the CDR3 DNA reads TGTGCCAGCAGCCAAGATAATTCGGGAATGCAGTACTTC.

This chain links TRBV30 with TRBJ1-2, with D uncertain. Trimming removed 3 bases from V and 7 bases from J, with 12 bases in between. The CDR3 runs to 12 residues. In germline, CDR1 is GTSNPN, CDR2 SVGIG (reference sequence). The CDR3 sequence: CAWSRTLAGYTF. In DNA form, the CDR3 reads TGTGCCTGGAGCCGAACTTTGGCTGGCTACACCTTC.